Shown below are 27 T cell receptor beta chains from a single sample sequenced in a study of OX40 agonist ivuxolimab in advanced cancers. Repertoires were generated with immunoSEQ multiplex PCR, while TCRdb's copy carries only in-frame clones and drops some. The repertoire has roughly 56,000 clones, about nine tenths of them found once; the top ten carry over 15%. This specimen consisted of CD4+ or CD8+ T cells sorted from blood, obtained in a trial of the OX40 agonist ivuxolimab. These receptors all stem from an adult with an advanced solid tumor such as melanoma, head and neck, liver or kidney cancer.

The chain uses TRBV7-9 and TRBJ2-7; TRBD1 agrees at 8 bases. The ends lost 7 bases at V and 7 bases at J; junction bases unmatched: 6. CDR1 SEHNR and CDR2 FQNEAQ come from the germline V gene (reference sequence). CDR3 length: 12 residues. The CDR3 DNA reads as TGTGCCAGCACAGGGGGCGTATATGAGCAGTACTTC. Translating it yields CASTGGVYEQYF.

Here the CDR3 DNA reads TGTGCCAGCAGCTCGGACAGGGGCTACGAGCAGTACTTC. Its translation is CASSSDRGYEQYF. J is TRBJ2-7 and V is TRBV7-2, with 9 positions matching TRBD1. This CDR3 is built from 13 residues. V lost 4 bases to trimming and J lost 3 bases; unmatched junction nucleotides: 1. Germline loops: CDR1 SGHTA, CDR2 FQGNSA. Looking up the rest from reference TRBV7-2 and TRBJ2-7 gives the full variable domain: GAGVSQSPSNKVTEKGKDVELRCDPISGHTALYWYRQSLGQGLEFLIYFQGNSAPDKSGLPSDRFSAERTGGSVSTLTIQRTQQEDSAVYLCASSSDRGYEQYFGPGTRLTVT.

CDR3 sequence: CASSQVSGLESNEQFF. CDR3 in DNA: TGCGCCAGCAGCCAAGTTTCCGGGCTGGAATCCAATGAGCAGTTCTTC. V usage is TRBV4-3 and J usage is TRBJ2-1; D is ambiguous. This CDR3 has 16 residues. Germline V CDR1 and CDR2: LGHNA, YSLEER. V was shortened by 1 base and J by 6 bases, with 16 bases between the two germline ends.

This chain uses TRBV7-2 with TRBJ2-1; D call uncertain. Per germline, CDR1 SGHTA and CDR2 FQGNSA. This CDR3 spans 14 amino acids. V was shortened by 0 bases and J by 5 bases, with 8 bases between the two germline ends. The CDR3 is CASSLAHRNNEQFF. The DNA of the CDR3 is TGTGCCAGCAGCTTAGCACACAGAAACAATGAGCAGTTCTTC.

The rearrangement links TRBV27 to TRBJ2-6; D is undetermined. The germline V gene has CDR1 MNHEY and CDR2 SMNVEV (reference sequence). V was pared by 4 bases and J by 0 bases, with 13 bases between. The CDR3 has 17 amino acids. CDR3 amino acids: CASSWFWNPSGANVLTF. CDR3 bases: TGTGCCAGCAGTTGGTTCTGGAACCCCTCTGGGGCCAACGTCCTGACTTTC.

This chain links TRBV11-2 with TRBJ2-1, with 8 bases lining up with TRBD1. V dropped 5 bases and J dropped 4; count of bases not matched to a gene: 7. Germline V gene lookup returns CDR1 SGHAT and CDR2 FQNNGV. The CDR3 totals 15 residues. The CDR3, as DNA: TGTGCCAGCAGCCCCGGTTGGGACAGGTACAATGAGCAGTTCTTC. Translating gives CASSPGWDRYNEQFF. The full variable domain, with the rest looked up from reference TRBV11-2 and TRBJ2-1, is EAGVAQSPRYKIIEKRQSVAFWCNPISGHATLYWYQQILGQGPKLLIQFQNNGVVDDSQLPKDRFSAERLKGVDSTLKIQPAKLEDSAVYLCASSPGWDRYNEQFFGPGTRLTVL.

This rearrangement joins TRBV7-3 to TRBJ2-2, with D hard to call. The V end was cut by 5 bases, the J end by 4 bases, with 11 bases between. This CDR3 is built from 14 residues. Germline CDR1 reads SGHTA; CDR2 reads FQGTGA. In nucleotides, the CDR3 is TGTGCCAGCAGCCCCTACCCGGGCACCGGGGAGCTGTTTTTT. Amino acids: CASSPYPGTGELFF.

The genes are TRBV4-1 and TRBJ2-7; maybe TRBD1 (6 bases). V dropped 1 base and J dropped 2 bases, with 15 bases sitting between them. The CDR3 is 16 amino acids. The germline V gene encodes CDR1 MGHRA and CDR2 YSYEKL. CDR3 coding DNA: TGCGCCAGCAGCCAAGGGCAGGGGCGACTTGCCTACGAGCAGTACTTC. Translation: CASSQGQGRLAYEQYF.

This chain joins TRBV28 and TRBJ2-5; D unclear. Trimming removed 3 bases from V and 0 bases from J, with 5 bases in between. The germline V gene has CDR1 MDHEN and CDR2 SYDVKM. This CDR3 is built from 13 residues. The CDR3 loop reads CASSFLNQETQYF. The CDR3 region has the DNA TGTGCCAGCAGTTTCCTAAACCAAGAGACCCAGTACTTC. Full variable domain (remainder filled in from reference TRBV28 and TRBJ2-5): DVKVTQSSRYLVKRTGEKVFLECVQDMDHENMFWYRQDPGLGLRLIYFSYDVKMKEKGDIPEGYSVSREKKERFSLILESASTNQTSMYLCASSFLNQETQYFGPGTRLLVL.

The chain employs TRBV9 and TRBJ2-3; no reliable D call. This CDR3 is built from 15 residues. Germline V gene data show CDR1 as SGDLS and CDR2 as YYNGEE. Trimming stripped 1 base from V and 2 bases from J, with 11 bases between. The CDR3 reads CASSVTEANTDTQYF. CDR3 nucleotides: TGTGCCAGCAGCGTAACGGAAGCCAACACAGATACGCAGTATTTT.

The rearrangement joins TRBV5-1 to TRBJ2-2; D gene unclear. Trimming removed 6 bases from V and 4 bases from J, with 10 bases in between. The CDR3 is 13 residues long. Germline CDR1 and CDR2: SGHRS and YFSETQ. CDR3 region: CASKALGTGELFF. CDR3 in DNA: TGCGCCAGCAAGGCTTTGGGCACCGGGGAGCTGTTTTTT.

The rearrangement joins TRBV4-2 to TRBJ2-5; D is unresolved. The CDR3 length is 13 residues. V lost 0 bases and J 1 base, leaving 3 bases between the germline ends. Germline lookup yields CDR1 LGHNA and CDR2 YNFKEQ. CDR3: CASSQEPQETQYF. The CDR3 DNA sequence: TGTGCCAGCAGCCAAGAGCCCCAAGAGACCCAGTACTTC.

V gene TRBV2 combines with J gene TRBJ1-5; no firm D call. The V and J ends lost 9 bases and 1 base respectively, with 10 bases between them. Germline V gives CDR1 SNHLY, CDR2 FYNNEI. This CDR3 spans 13 amino acids. The CDR3 DNA follows: TGTGCCAGTGAGGTTAACAGCAATCAGCCCCAGCATTTT. It codes for CASEVNSNQPQHF. Together with reference TRBV2 and TRBJ1-5, the CDR3 gives the full variable domain: EPEVTQTPSHQVTQMGQEVILRCVPISNHLYFYWYRQILGQKVEFLVSFYNNEISEKSEIFDDQFSVERPDGSNFTLKIRSTKLEDSAMYFCASEVNSNQPQHFGDGTRLSIL.

The chain is built from TRBV19 and TRBJ1-5, with 8 bases identical to TRBD1. CDR1 LNHDA and CDR2 SQIVND come from the germline V gene (reference sequence). The CDR3 consists of 14 residues. With V trimmed by 5 bases and J by 6 bases, 6 bases remained unmatched. CDR3 protein: CASSAGQGGQPQHF. In DNA, the CDR3 is TGTGCCAGTAGTGCAGGACAGGGAGGTCAGCCCCAGCATTTT.

V is TRBV9 and J is TRBJ2-3, with a weak D call TRBD1 (5 bases). The germline CDR1 and CDR2 sequences are SGDLS and YYNGEE. There are 14 residues in the CDR3. The V and J ends lost 1 base and 2 bases respectively, with 8 bases between them. The CDR3 DNA follows: TGTGCCAGCAGCGTAACAGGCCTCACAGATACGCAGTATTTT. Its translation: CASSVTGLTDTQYF.

V is TRBV25-1 and J is TRBJ2-5; no definite D call. The CDR3 has 13 amino acids. Trimming left V 8 bases short and J 4 bases short, with 14 bases between. Germline V gene data show CDR1 as MGHDK and CDR2 as SYGVNS. The CDR3 DNA reads TGTGCCAGCGCGGACGGACGACGAGAGACCCAGTACTTC. Translated, it gives CASADGRRETQYF.

The J gene is TRBJ1-4, the V gene TRBV7-8; D is possibly TRBD1 (6 bases). Germline CDR1 reads SGHVS; CDR2 reads FQNEAQ. The ends were cut back, 5 bases at V and 7 bases at J, with 20 bases in the middle. This CDR3 region has 16 residues. This CDR3 is CASSQNEGDWGEKLFF. In DNA, the CDR3 is TGTGCCAGCAGCCAAAACGAGGGGGACTGGGGTGAAAAACTGTTTTTT.

J is TRBJ2-2 and V is TRBV6-5; 9 bases map to TRBD1. The CDR3 has 12 amino acids. In germline, CDR1 is MNHEY, CDR2 SVGAGI. V trimming: 10 bases; J trimming: 7 bases; junction bases outside the gene matches: 4. This CDR3 is CATGQGYGELFF. In nucleotides, the CDR3 is TGTGCCACCGGACAGGGGTACGGGGAGCTGTTTTTT.

The chain employs TRBV11-2 and TRBJ2-5; a weak D match, TRBD1 (5 bases). Germline CDR1 reads SGHAT; CDR2 reads FQNNGV. CDR3 length: 14 amino acids. Deletions cut 6 bases from V and 4 bases from J, with 15 bases between. This chain's CDR3 is CASRGWGSVETQYF. Here the CDR3 DNA reads TGTGCCAGCAGGGGATGGGGCAGCGTAGAGACCCAGTACTTC.

This chain links TRBV4-2 with TRBJ2-2; D gene unclear. V lost 0 bases and J 2 bases, leaving 16 bases between the germline ends. Germline CDR1 LGHNA, CDR2 YNFKEQ. This CDR3 has 18 amino acids. The CDR3 sequence is CASSQEPHGVLNTGELFF. CDR3 nucleotides: TGTGCCAGCAGCCAAGAACCCCACGGCGTTTTAAACACCGGGGAGCTGTTTTTT.

This chain uses TRBV30 with TRBJ1-4; no clear D. The CDR3 is 12 residues long. Germline assignment: CDR1 GTSNPN and CDR2 SVGIG (reference sequence). V was clipped by 6 bases and J by 2 bases, with 7 bases between them. The CDR3 loop reads CACSDTNEKLFF. The CDR3 nucleotides are TGTGCCTGCAGCGACACTAATGAAAAACTGTTTTTT.

The rearrangement uses TRBV4-1 and TRBJ1-4, with 9 positions matching TRBD1. The CDR3 loop spans 19 amino acids. The germline gives CDR1 MGHRA, CDR2 YSYEKL. V was clipped by 4 bases and J by 7 bases; unmatched bases: 19. CDR3 DNA sequence: TGCGCCAGCAGCCCTCGGGACAGGGATCTTGGACCTAATTCTGAAAAACTGTTTTTT. Amino acid sequence: CASSPRDRDLGPNSEKLFF.

This chain joins TRBV11-2 and TRBJ1-2; possible D gene TRBD1, 6 bases. The CDR3 has 16 residues. Looked up from germline, CDR1 is SGHAT and CDR2 is FQNNGV. Trimming stripped 0 bases from V and 4 bases from J, with 15 bases between. CDR3 in DNA: TGTGCCAGCAGCTTAGATGGAGGGGGGGTCACCTATGGCTACACCTTC. Translated, it gives CASSLDGGGVTYGYTF.

The rearrangement uses TRBV7-2 and TRBJ1-4; 9 bases map to TRBD1. J lost 0 bases, V lost 5 bases, and 4 bases had no gene match. The germline V gene has CDR1 SGHTA and CDR2 FQGNSA. The CDR3 extends over 16 amino acids. The CDR3 sequence is CASSRDRASTNEKLFF. DNA of the CDR3: TGTGCCAGCAGCCGGGACAGGGCGTCAACTAATGAAAAACTGTTTTTT. The full variable domain, with the rest looked up from reference TRBV7-2 and TRBJ1-4, is GAGVSQSPSNKVTEKGKDVELRCDPISGHTALYWYRQSLGQGLEFLIYFQGNSAPDKSGLPSDRFSAERTGGSVSTLTIQRTQQEDSAVYLCASSRDRASTNEKLFFGSGTQLSVL.

The rearrangement links TRBV28 to TRBJ2-1; D ambiguous. Germline V CDR1 and CDR2: MDHEN, SYDVKM. The CDR3 spans 15 residues. Trimming took off 5 bases at V and 8 bases at J, with 19 bases between the two ends. CDR3 protein: CASSPPGPTVHEQFF. Here the CDR3 DNA reads TGTGCCAGCAGTCCACCGGGCCCAACGGTGCATGAGCAGTTCTTC.

This chain connects TRBV21-1 to TRBJ2-5; the D segment call TRBD2 is taken from the table without a DNA check. TRBV21-1 counts as a pseudogene. The CDR3 sequence is 13 residues long. In DNA form, the CDR3 reads TGTGCCAGCAGCAGGGGGGAGAACGGGACCCAGTACTTC. Encoded protein: CASSRGENGTQYF.

The chain carries TRBV9 and TRBJ2-1; D remains ambiguous. CDR3 length: 12 amino acids. V lost 3 bases to trimming and J lost 5 bases, with 6 bases between them. Germline CDR1 reads SGDLS; CDR2 reads YYNGEE. This chain's CDR3 is CASSAYDNEQFF. The CDR3 nucleotides are TGTGCCAGCAGCGCCTATGACAATGAGCAGTTCTTC.